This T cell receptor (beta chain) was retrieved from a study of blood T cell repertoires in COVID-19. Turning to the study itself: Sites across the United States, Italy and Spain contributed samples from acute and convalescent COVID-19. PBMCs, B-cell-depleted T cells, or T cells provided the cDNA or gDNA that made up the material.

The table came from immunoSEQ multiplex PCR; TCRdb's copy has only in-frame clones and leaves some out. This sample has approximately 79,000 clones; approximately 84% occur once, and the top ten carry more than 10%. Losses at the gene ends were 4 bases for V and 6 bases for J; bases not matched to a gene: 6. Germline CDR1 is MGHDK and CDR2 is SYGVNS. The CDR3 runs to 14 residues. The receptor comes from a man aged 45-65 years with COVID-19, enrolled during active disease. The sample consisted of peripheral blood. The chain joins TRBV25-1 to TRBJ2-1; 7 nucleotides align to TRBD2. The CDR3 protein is CASSVSGVGNEQFF. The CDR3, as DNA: TGTGCCAGCAGTGTGAGCGGGGTGGGCAATGAGCAGTTCTTC.